This T cell receptor beta chain was sequenced in a study of T cell responses to AZD1222 COVID-19 vaccine. Some clones are missing from TCRdb's copy, which holds only in-frame ones; the method was immunoSEQ multiplex PCR. The sample has roughly 85,000 clones, roughly nine tenths seen once. The CDR3 has 12 amino acids. Germline-derived CDR1 and CDR2 are MDHEN and SYDVKM. The ends were cut back, 2 bases at V and 11 bases at J, with 12 bases in the middle. V gene TRBV28 combines with J gene TRBJ1-1, with D possibly matching TRBD1 (5 bases). The sequences come from peripheral blood, collected on day 0 of AZD1222 vaccination. The sequence came from an adult in good health. The CDR3 loop is CASSLVGVAAFF. CDR3 in DNA: TGTGCCAGCAGTTTAGTGGGGGTGGCGGCTTTCTTT. The variable domain in full, completed from reference TRBV28 and TRBJ1-1, reads DVKVTQSSRYLVKRTGEKVFLECVQDMDHENMFWYRQDPGLGLRLIYFSYDVKMKEKGDIPEGYSVSREKKERFSLILESASTNQTSMYLCASSLVGVAAFFGQGTRLTVV.